This T cell receptor beta chain emerged from a study of T cell responses to AZD1222 COVID-19 vaccine (dated by TCRdb to the early 2020s). A note on the overall study: TCR sequencing covered some 240 trial participants: 200 to 220 given two doses of AZD1222 and about 26 given two doses of MenACWY control vaccine. Trial participants were enrolled by age into 18-55, 56-69 and 70-plus year subgroups, with around 150, 28 and 57 TCR-sequenced participants respectively.

The label giving this sample's time point can be read as: about 28 days (+/-7) after the second vaccine dose. AZD1222 recipients with second doses at about 4 weeks or about 12 weeks were pooled, because spike-specific TCR depth and breadth did not differ between schedules. Vaccinee samples were obtained from the UK trials COV001 and COV002, which included a single-blind randomized controlled phase 2/3 trial of AZD1222 (ChAdOx1 nCoV-19) in healthy adults. Trial participant PBMC samples were collected at day 0 and day 28 after the second dose for TCRbeta chain sequencing. Beyond this particular receptor, the publication reports: Only five to seven AZD1222 recipients were SARS-CoV-2 seropositive at baseline, limiting conclusions about previously exposed vaccinees. The 56-69-year group was small, and its depth increase did not reach significance, likely because of low power. Epitopes outside the regions mutated in the B.1.351 and B.1.1.7 variants were reportedly recognized by nearly half of the unique spike-specific TCRs. Most participants were white British and females outnumbered males, and the authors suggested that clonal diversity may have been underestimated. The whole spike protein was spanned by vaccine-associated CD4 TCRs, and dominant responses were seen in regions 160-218 and 743-854. After two AZD1222 doses, spike-specific TCR breadth and depth were significantly higher than at day 0 and than in MenACWY recipients. Because no day 14 peak-response samples were available, the repertoires could be characterized only after the peak T cell response.

The CDR3 regions of human TCRbeta chains were analyzed by immunosequencing. The published analysis was carried out like this. TCRs in the repertoires were matched against a reference library of SARS-CoV-2-specific TCRs that had been generated with the MIRA antigen-specificity platform. Breadth was defined as the fraction of unique TCRs that were SARS-CoV-2-associated, and depth was defined as the fraction of total T cells that were SARS-CoV-2-associated. Using the MIRA data, each spike-specific TCR was assigned both to the spike region to which the TCR was reactive and to a CD4 or CD8 class. Log10-transformed breadth and depth values were compared by one-way ANOVA with Sidak's multiple comparisons tests. The source is immuneACCESS, and TCRdb retained only in-frame sequences with V and J called. Part of the clones is not carried over; for the studies checked, unresolved V genes explain less than half of this, and the remainder is unexplained. V, J and clone size reflect that table, while D and trimming were determined from the DNA. Recorded for this sample are 150,000 to 190,000 clones; more than 85% of them occurred a single time. Together, the top ten hold less than 1.6% of the sample.

Details on this clone: The specificity of this receptor is unknown. The sample holds no much larger clone one base away, and base qualities are not on file.

The source material was peripheral blood, sampled 28 days after the second AZD1222 dose. The sequence was obtained from an adult who received the AZD1222 COVID-19 vaccine.

The CDR3 protein is CASSRWDSENEQYF. The nucleotides read TGTGCCAGCAGCAGGTGGGACAGCGAGAACGAGCAGTACTTC. The chain uses TRBV5-5 and TRBJ2-7, and TRBD1 matches 7 of the central bases. Measured from the cysteine to the phenylalanine, the CDR3 is 14 residues long. The DNA shown is the 42-base CDR3, in frame from base 1. As encoded in the germline V gene (reference sequence), CDR1 is SGHKS while CDR2 is YYEKEE. Trimming leaves V shorter by 4 bases and J shorter by 5 bases, with the junction holding 9 bases beyond the gene matches.